This T cell receptor beta chain originates from a study of blood T cell repertoires in COVID-19. The CDR3 runs to 14 residues. V was clipped by 9 bases and J by 7 bases; unmatched bases: 9. Per germline, CDR1 LNHNV and CDR2 YYDKDF (reference sequence). Only in-frame clones appear in the TCRdb table, and some are missing; sequencing was by immunoSEQ multiplex PCR. Of roughly 400,000 clones in the sample, 70% to 90% were seen once. Exposed participants came across a COVID-19 case within 2 weeks before study entry. The sequencing sample was made of PBMCs or T cells enriched from blood (not recorded which). This receptor was taken from a woman younger than 35 who had been exposed to COVID-19. The chain carries TRBV15 and TRBJ2-2; 9 bases agree with TRBD2. The CDR3 region has the DNA TGTGCCACAAAAGCGGAGCGGGAGGTCGGGGAGCTGTTTTTT. This gives the protein CATKAEREVGELFF.